This T cell receptor beta chain derives from a study of T cells after somatic rescue of genetic block. Trimming cost V 3 bases and J 3 bases, with 15 bases left between them. Germline assignment: CDR1 MGHRA and CDR2 YSYEKL. The length of the CDR3 is 16 residues. Assay used: immunoSEQ multiplex PCR; TCRdb lists only in-frame clones, some missing. The sample has roughly 55,000 clones; 96% are singletons. The sequenced material came from peripheral blood mononuclear cells (PBMCs). The clonotype comes from a child in the first two years of life. J is TRBJ2-1 and V is TRBV4-1; the D gene is possibly TRBD2 (5 bases). As DNA, the CDR3 is TGCGCCAGCAGCCAGGCTAGCTCCCCCCTCTACAATGAGCAGTTCTTC. Its protein is CASSQASSPLYNEQFF.